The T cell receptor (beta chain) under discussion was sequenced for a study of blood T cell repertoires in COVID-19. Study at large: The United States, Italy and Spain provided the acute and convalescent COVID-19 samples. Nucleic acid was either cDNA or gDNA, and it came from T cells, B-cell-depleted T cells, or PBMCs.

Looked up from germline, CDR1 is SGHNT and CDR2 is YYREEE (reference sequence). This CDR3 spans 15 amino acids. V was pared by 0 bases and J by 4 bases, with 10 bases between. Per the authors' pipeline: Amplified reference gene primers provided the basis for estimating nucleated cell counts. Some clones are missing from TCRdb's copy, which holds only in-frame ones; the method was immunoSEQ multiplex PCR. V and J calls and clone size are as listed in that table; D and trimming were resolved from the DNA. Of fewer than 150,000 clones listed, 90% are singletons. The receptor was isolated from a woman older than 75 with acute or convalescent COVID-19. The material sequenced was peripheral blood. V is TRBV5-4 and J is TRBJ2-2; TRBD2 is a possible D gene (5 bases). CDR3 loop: CASSLDNLATGELFF. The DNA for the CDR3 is TGTGCCAGCAGCTTGGATAACCTAGCCACCGGGGAGCTGTTTTTT.